Following are 29 T cell receptor beta chains from one sample sequenced in a study of CD8+ T cells in alopecia areata. RNA was isolated and reverse transcribed to cDNA, the sequencing template. This table comes from immunoSEQ multiplex PCR, and its TCRdb copy is limited to in-frame clones, with some not included. The table records about 210,000 clones, approximately 67% of them present only once. The treatment here: oral pan-JAK inhibitor, 5-10 mg twice daily. The source material was CD4+ T cells sorted from blood, sampled at approximately week 42, from a patient treated with tofacitinib. The origin of the receptors is a human donor with alopecia areata.

This chain connects TRBV30 to TRBJ1-2; TRBD1 aligns across 10 bases. V shed 2 bases, J shed 12 bases, and the junction held 12 bases outside the gene matches. CDR3 length equals 14 residues. Germline lookup yields CDR1 GTSNPN and CDR2 SVGIG (reference sequence). The CDR3 bases are TGTGCCTGGAGTACTTCCTGGACAGGGGGTGGAAACACCTTC. Translating gives CAWSTSWTGGGNTF.

This sequence joins TRBV6-5 and TRBJ1-5; D unresolved. Per the germline V gene, CDR1 is MNHEY and CDR2 is SVGAGI. The V end lost 5 bases, the J end lost 0 bases, and 5 bases lay between the germline ends. The CDR3 extends over 13 amino acids. The CDR3 DNA reads TGTGCCAGCAGTAAAATTAGCAATCAGCCCCAGCATTTT. Translated, it gives CASSKISNQPQHF.

V is TRBV5-1 and J is TRBJ2-1, with D maybe TRBD2 (6 bases). Per germline, CDR1 SGHRS and CDR2 YFSETQ. CDR3 length equals 15 residues. Between the trimmed V and J ends, which lost 6 bases and 5 bases, there was a span of 18 bases. This chain's CDR3 is CASTPSGTPNNEQFF. CDR3 sequence (DNA): TGCGCCAGCACCCCCTCCGGGACTCCTAACAATGAGCAGTTCTTC.

The V call is TRBV5-1, the J call TRBJ2-1, with 14 bases fitting TRBD2. V lost 0 bases to trimming and J lost 13 bases; unmatched junction nucleotides: 6. CDR3 length: 15 amino acids. CDR1 is SGHRS, CDR2 YFSETQ, per germline. CDR3 sequence reads: CASSLETSGGAGQFF. CDR3 DNA sequence: TGCGCCAGCAGCTTGGAGACTAGCGGGGGGGCTGGACAGTTCTTC.

The CDR3 sequence: CASSDSVVGGTGNAEAFF. CDR3 nucleotide sequence: TGTGCCAGCAGTGATTCAGTAGTTGGAGGGACAGGGAATGCTGAAGCTTTCTTT. The V and J genes are TRBV25-1 and TRBJ1-1, with 9 bases matching TRBD1. J was trimmed by 6 bases and V by 3 bases; bases with no gene match: 17. The CDR3 sequence is 18 residues long. Germline CDR1 is MGHDK and CDR2 is SYGVNS.

The chain links TRBV5-1 to TRBJ2-7, with TRBD2 identical over 9 bases. The CDR3 sequence is 15 residues long. CDR1 is SGHRS, CDR2 YFSETQ, per germline. Trimming cost V 4 bases and J 0 bases; bases outside gene matches: 5. As DNA, the CDR3 is TGCGCCAGCAGCCTTGCTAGCGGGGTCTCCTACGAGCAGTACTTC. This encodes CASSLASGVSYEQYF.

V and J are TRBV5-6 and TRBJ2-7; no firm D call. The CDR3 runs to 13 residues. Trimming left V 0 bases short and J 1 base short, with 5 bases between. Germline CDR1 and CDR2: SGHDT and YYEEEE. The CDR3 protein is CASSLEVSYEQYF. CDR3 DNA sequence: TGTGCCAGCAGCTTGGAGGTTTCCTACGAGCAGTACTTC.

The chain joins TRBV19 to TRBJ1-2; no firm D call. The CDR3 has 8 amino acids. Germline lookup yields CDR1 LNHDA and CDR2 SQIVND (reference sequence). V dropped 9 bases and J dropped 7 bases, with 3 bases sitting between them. CDR3 protein: CASGGYTF. Written as DNA, the CDR3 is TGTGCCAGCGGTGGCTACACCTTC.

This chain connects TRBV30 to TRBJ1-5; D remains unclear. V was pared by 2 bases and J by 1 base, with 9 bases between. Germline V gives CDR1 GTSNPN, CDR2 SVGIG (reference sequence). The CDR3 is made up of 14 amino acids. The chain's CDR3 is CAWSTAASNQPQHF. CDR3 sequence (DNA): TGTGCCTGGAGTACCGCAGCGAGCAATCAGCCCCAGCATTTT.

V usage is TRBV10-3 and J usage is TRBJ2-6; D unclear. V lost 10 bases to trimming and J lost 2 bases, with 9 bases between them. CDR3 size: 13 residues. Germline assignment: CDR1 ENHRY and CDR2 SYGVKD. The CDR3 region has the DNA TGTGCCACCCGGGTGGCTGGGGCCAACGTCCTGACTTTC. Its translation: CATRVAGANVLTF.

The rearrangement uses TRBV5-5 and TRBJ2-5, with TRBD1 as a possible D gene (6 bases). Trimming removed 1 base at V and 4 bases at J, with 11 bases between. Looked up from germline, CDR1 is SGHKS and CDR2 is YYEKEE (reference sequence). This CDR3 contains 14 residues. Here the CDR3 reads CASSLFQQGETQYF. CDR3 DNA sequence: TGTGCCAGCAGCTTGTTTCAACAGGGAGAGACCCAGTACTTC.

On this clone: The germline gene is not matched at one end of the junction; a read error may be the cause. The chain combines TRBV30 with TRBJ2-5; D is possibly TRBD2 (7 bases). The CDR3 runs to 12 residues. Germline V gene sequence: CDR1 GTSNPN, CDR2 SVGIG (reference sequence). Here the CDR3 reads CAGRGGSETQYF. The CDR3 nucleotides read TGTGCCGGGAGGGGGGGGTCGGAGACCCAGTACTTC.

The V call is TRBV12-5, the J call TRBJ1-1, with 7 bases fitting TRBD1. The CDR3 runs to 14 residues. The germline gives CDR1 LGHNT, CDR2 FRNRAP. The J segment lost 0 bases and the V segment lost 7 bases, leaving 5 bases of the junction unmatched. Written as DNA, the CDR3 is TGTGCTAGTGTGTTGGGACAGCTGAACACTGAAGCTTTCTTT. Its translation: CASVLGQLNTEAFF.

The table lists this clone with a few counts. The rearrangement uses TRBV5-1 and TRBJ2-2; D is unclear. V was cut by 1 base and J by 6 bases, with 4 bases left in between. Germline V gene sequence: CDR1 SGHRS, CDR2 YFSETQ. The CDR3 has 12 residues. CDR3 DNA: TGCGCCAGCAGCTTGACTCCCGGGGAGCTGTTTTTT. This translates into CASSLTPGELFF.

The chain carries TRBV5-6 and TRBJ2-1; D remains unclear. V lost 0 bases to trimming and J lost 7 bases, with 8 bases between them. In germline, CDR1 is SGHDT, CDR2 YYEEEE. The CDR3 has 13 amino acids. The CDR3 coding sequence is TGTGCCAGCAGCTTGGGGGCTGAGAATGAGCAGTTCTTC. Translating gives CASSLGAENEQFF.

The V and J genes are TRBV5-1 and TRBJ2-6; D unclear. Germline V gene data show CDR1 as SGHRS and CDR2 as YFSETQ. V lost 4 bases and J lost 1, with 21 bases in between. The CDR3 extends over 19 amino acids. The CDR3 is CASSPGPSSPKSGANVLTF. The CDR3 nucleotides are TGCGCCAGCAGCCCCGGACCATCCTCCCCTAAATCTGGGGCCAACGTCCTGACTTTC.

This chain joins TRBV2 and TRBJ2-3, with D unresolved. The germline CDR1 and CDR2 sequences are SNHLY and FYNNEI. The V end was cut by 4 bases, the J end by 1 base, with 9 bases between. The CDR3 is 14 residues long. CDR3 coding DNA: TGTGCCAGCAGTGTCCAGCGAGGCACAGATACGCAGTATTTT. Translation gives CASSVQRGTDTQYF.

The chain employs TRBV29-1 and TRBJ1-2; D possibly corresponds to TRBD1 (5 bases). Germline V gene lookup returns CDR1 SQVTM and CDR2 ANQGSEA. Deletions cut 3 bases from V and 8 bases from J, with 22 bases between. CDR3 length: 15 amino acids. The CDR3 loop is CSVEGGAGSPLGYTF. Written as DNA, the CDR3 is TGCAGCGTTGAGGGGGGAGCCGGATCTCCATTGGGCTACACCTTC.

The chain couples TRBV5-1 to TRBJ2-7, with a tentative D call TRBD1 (5 bases). The CDR3 has 13 amino acids. Trimming cost V 2 bases and J 2 bases, with 8 bases left between them. Germline values: CDR1 SGHRS, CDR2 YFSETQ. Written as DNA, the CDR3 is TGCGCCAGCAGCTTCACAGGAGCCTACGAGCAGTACTTC. Translation: CASSFTGAYEQYF.

J is TRBJ2-2 and V is TRBV2; tentative D call: TRBD2 (6 bases). Germline V gene sequence: CDR1 SNHLY, CDR2 FYNNEI. This CDR3 is built from 14 residues. The V end was cut by 6 bases, the J end by 2 bases, with 10 bases between. Written as DNA, the CDR3 is TGTGCCAGCAGGGGACTTTTCAACACCGGGGAGCTGTTTTTT. Translating gives CASRGLFNTGELFF.

The V and J genes are TRBV21-1 and TRBJ2-7. TRBV21-1 is described as a pseudogene. CDR3 size: 17 residues. The CDR3 DNA is TGTGCCAGCAGCTTAAAAAGTGGGGACCTGGAAACCTACGAGCAGTACTTC. It is translated as CASSLKSGDLETYEQYF.

The chain links TRBV30 to TRBJ1-4; no clear D gene. Per the germline V gene, CDR1 is GTSNPN and CDR2 is SVGIG (reference sequence). This CDR3 region has 13 residues. V was clipped by 0 bases and J by 8 bases, with 10 bases between them. CDR3 in amino acids: CAWSVAGWEKLFF. The CDR3 DNA reads TGTGCCTGGAGTGTTGCGGGTTGGGAAAAACTGTTTTTT. The full variable domain, completed using reference TRBV30 and TRBJ1-4, is SQTIHQWPATLVQPVGSPLSLECTVEGTSNPNLYWYRQAAGRGLQLLFYSVGIGQISSEVPQNLSASRPQDRQFILSSKKLLLSDSGFYLCAWSVAGWEKLFFGSGTQLSVL.

The V call is TRBV7-3, the J call TRBJ2-3; no firm D call. V was shortened by 2 bases and J by 5 bases, with 5 bases between the two germline ends. The CDR3 runs 12 residues. CDR1 is SGHTA and CDR2 is FQGTGA in the germline V gene. The CDR3 loop reads CASSLDEDTQYF. CDR3 nucleotides: TGTGCCAGCAGCTTAGACGAAGATACGCAGTATTTT.

Only a few counts were recorded for this clone. V usage is TRBV9 and J usage is TRBJ1-6, with D maybe TRBD1 (5 bases). This CDR3 spans 15 amino acids. Germline CDR1 is SGDLS and CDR2 is YYNGEE. V shed 4 bases and J shed 10 bases, with 18 bases lying between them. In DNA form, the CDR3 reads TGTGCCAGCAGCCCTCGCCAGGGTACGGAATCACCCCTCCACTTT. Translated, it gives CASSPRQGTESPLHF.

This clone was picked up a small number of times. This chain connects TRBV2 to TRBJ2-6, with unresolved D. The germline gives CDR1 SNHLY, CDR2 FYNNEI. CDR3 length: 15 amino acids. V was clipped by 4 bases and J by 0 bases, with 7 bases between them. The CDR3 DNA is TGTGCCAGCAGTGCCAGCCGCTCTGGGGCCAACGTCCTGACTTTC. It is translated as CASSASRSGANVLTF. Filled out from reference TRBV2 and TRBJ2-6, the complete variable domain reads EPEVTQTPSHQVTQMGQEVILRCVPISNHLYFYWYRQILGQKVEFLVSFYNNEISEKSEIFDDQFSVERPDGSNFTLKIRSTKLEDSAMYFCASSASRSGANVLTFGAGSRLTVL.

The V call is TRBV30, the J call TRBJ1-1; TRBD1 might be the D (5 bases). Trimming cost V 0 bases and J 9 bases, with 14 bases left between them. Germline CDR1 and CDR2: GTSNPN and SVGIG (reference sequence). CDR3 size: 13 residues. The CDR3: CAWSVRLGTQAFF. The CDR3 bases are TGTGCCTGGAGTGTACGCCTAGGGACCCAAGCTTTCTTT. The full variable domain, with the rest looked up from reference TRBV30 and TRBJ1-1, is SQTIHQWPATLVQPVGSPLSLECTVEGTSNPNLYWYRQAAGRGLQLLFYSVGIGQISSEVPQNLSASRPQDRQFILSSKKLLLSDSGFYLCAWSVRLGTQAFFGQGTRLTVV.

This clone was seen at least ten times. The chain couples TRBV7-8 to TRBJ2-3; D is uncertain. There are 17 residues in the CDR3. Trimming pared 4 bases from V and 0 bases from J, leaving 17 bases between. The V gene's germline CDR1 is SGHVS and CDR2 FQNEAQ. The CDR3 nucleotides read TGTGCCAGCAGCTCGGTGGTAGATGGTGGAAGCACAGATACGCAGTATTTT. Encoded protein: CASSSVVDGGSTDTQYF.

The V call is TRBV5-1, the J call TRBJ2-7; possible D gene TRBD1, 6 bases. The CDR3 length is 14 residues. Trimming stripped 0 bases from V and 2 bases from J, with 9 bases between. Germline CDR1 reads SGHRS; CDR2 reads YFSETQ. The CDR3 here is CASSLETGPYEQYF. CDR3 in DNA: TGCGCCAGCAGCTTGGAGACAGGTCCCTACGAGCAGTACTTC. Combining the CDR3 with reference TRBV5-1 and TRBJ2-7 gives the whole variable domain KAGVTQTPRYLIKTRGQQVTLSCSPISGHRSVSWYQQTPGQGLQFLFEYFSETQRNKGNFPGRFSGRQFSNSRSEMNVSTLELGDSALYLCASSLETGPYEQYFGPGTRLTVT.

J is TRBJ2-5 and V is TRBV29-1; D uncertain. The CDR3 sequence is 12 residues long. V lost 0 bases to trimming and J lost 8 bases, with 10 bases between them. From germline, CDR1 is SQVTM and CDR2 ANQGSEA. The CDR3 DNA reads TGCAGCGTTGAAGATCCTGGCCTCACCCAGTACTTC. It yields the protein CSVEDPGLTQYF.